These 18 T cell receptor beta chains originate from one sample sequenced in a study of blood T cell repertoires in COVID-19. Produced via immunoSEQ multiplex PCR; TCRdb's table is partial and in-frame only. The sample shows under 150,000 clones, over 80% of them seen only once. Input material: PBMCs or T cells enriched from blood (not recorded which). Receptors originate from a man aged 30 to 39 who had recovered from COVID-19.

The chain couples TRBV5-1 to TRBJ1-1, with D unclear. Per the germline V gene, CDR1 is SGHRS and CDR2 is YFSETQ. V was shortened by 4 bases and J by 3 bases, with 13 bases between the two germline ends. This CDR3 contains 14 residues. CDR3 loop: CASSPGRGDTEAFF. DNA for the CDR3: TGCGCCAGCAGCCCCGGCCGGGGAGACACTGAAGCTTTCTTT. The variable domain in full, completed from reference TRBV5-1 and TRBJ1-1, reads KAGVTQTPRYLIKTRGQQVTLSCSPISGHRSVSWYQQTPGQGLQFLFEYFSETQRNKGNFPGRFSGRQFSNSRSEMNVSTLELGDSALYLCASSPGRGDTEAFFGQGTRLTVV.

The chain links TRBV2 to TRBJ1-2, with D possibly matching TRBD1 (6 bases). The germline V gene has CDR1 SNHLY and CDR2 FYNNEI. Trimming took 6 bases from V and 6 from J, leaving 14 bases between them. The CDR3 is made up of 13 amino acids. CDR3 amino acids: CASRSRRGDGYTF. CDR3 sequence (DNA): TGTGCCAGCAGAAGCCGCAGGGGCGATGGCTACACCTTC.

This clone was counted once. The chain employs TRBV5-1 and TRBJ2-3, with D perhaps matching TRBD1 (6 bases). Between the trimmed V and J ends, which lost 3 bases and 2 bases, there was a span of 16 bases. CDR1 and CDR2 (germline): SGHRS, YFSETQ. The CDR3 has 16 amino acids. The CDR3 protein is CASSSSGTYNTDTQYF. The CDR3 DNA sequence: TGCGCCAGCAGCTCTTCCGGGACATATAACACAGATACGCAGTATTTT.

The chain employs TRBV11-2 and TRBJ2-5, with 14 nucleotides matching TRBD2. The CDR3 spans 15 residues. Germline CDR1 is SGHAT and CDR2 is FQNNGV. The V segment lost 5 bases and the J segment 5 bases; nucleotides outside the gene matches: 4. The CDR3 DNA sequence: TGTGCCAGCAGCCTGACTAGCGGGAGGGGGGAGACCCAGTACTTC. Residues: CASSLTSGRGETQYF.

The J gene is TRBJ1-1, the V gene TRBV18; maybe TRBD1 (6 bases). Germline loops: CDR1 KGHSH, CDR2 LQKENI. Trimming removed 3 bases from V and 3 bases from J, with 11 bases in between. The CDR3 extends over 14 amino acids. CDR3 DNA sequence: TGTGCCAGCTCACCGGGACAAACCTACACTGAAGCTTTCTTT. This gives the protein CASSPGQTYTEAFF.

This clone has just a few counts. The chain links TRBV6-5 to TRBJ1-5, with 9 bases that match TRBD1. Trimming cost V 5 bases and J 7 bases; bases outside gene matches: 9. From germline, CDR1 is MNHEY and CDR2 SVGAGI. The CDR3 loop spans 15 amino acids. This CDR3 reads CASSTTGTGPQPQHF. The CDR3 DNA sequence: TGTGCCAGCAGTACCACCGGGACAGGGCCGCAGCCCCAGCATTTT.

This sequence joins TRBV27 and TRBJ2-3; weak D call: TRBD2 (6 bases). Germline CDR1 and CDR2: MNHEY and SMNVEV (reference sequence). The V end lost 3 bases, the J end lost 4 bases, and 11 bases lay between the germline ends. There are 14 residues in the CDR3. CDR3 coding DNA: TGTGCCAGCAGTTTCGCCCGGGGGTCAGATACGCAGTATTTT. This sequence encodes CASSFARGSDTQYF.

The chain is built from TRBV2 and TRBJ1-2; unclear D gene. The germline gives CDR1 SNHLY, CDR2 FYNNEI. This CDR3 is built from 13 residues. V was shortened by 2 bases and J by 4 bases, with 8 bases between the two germline ends. This CDR3 reads CASSESGTYGYTF. The CDR3 DNA reads TGTGCCAGCAGTGAATCGGGAACCTATGGCTACACCTTC.

This chain joins TRBV19 and TRBJ1-2, with 9 bases matching TRBD1. The junction had 12 bases not matched to a gene; V was cut back by 9 bases and J by 7 bases. The CDR3 is 14 residues long. Germline CDR1 LNHDA, CDR2 SQIVND (reference sequence). CDR3 sequence (DNA): TGTGCCAGCGGTTTCGGACAGGGGATAACTGGCTACACCTTC. Its protein is CASGFGQGITGYTF. Complete variable domain (other parts from reference TRBV19 and TRBJ1-2): DGGITQSPKYLFRKEGQNVTLSCEQNLNHDAMYWYRQDPGQGLRLIYYSQIVNDFQKGDIAEGYSVSREKKESFPLTVTSAQKNPTAFYLCASGFGQGITGYTFGSGTRLTVV.

The V call is TRBV7-9, the J call TRBJ2-3; TRBD2 aligns across 7 bases. The CDR3 length is 16 residues. Trimming cost V 1 base and J 5 bases; bases outside gene matches: 9. Germline V CDR1 and CDR2: SEHNR, FQNEAQ (reference sequence). For the CDR3, the DNA is TGTGCCAGCAGCTTAGGAGCGGGGCCCATAGGAGATACGCAGTATTTT. Encoded protein: CASSLGAGPIGDTQYF. Based on the CDR3 plus reference TRBV7-9 and TRBJ2-3, the full variable domain is DTGVSQNPRHKITKRGQNVTFRCDPISEHNRLYWYRQTLGQGPEFLTYFQNEAQLEKSRLLSDRFSAERPKGSFSTLEIQRTEQGDSAMYLCASSLGAGPIGDTQYFGPGTRLTVL.

The chain couples TRBV27 to TRBJ2-1; the match to TRBD1 covers 7 bases. This CDR3 comprises 18 residues. Germline V gene sequence: CDR1 MNHEY, CDR2 SMNVEV (reference sequence). V gave up 6 bases and J gave up 2 bases; unmatched junction bases: 16. The CDR3 spells CASSLDRQVLLAYNEQFF. The DNA for the CDR3 is TGTGCCAGCAGCTTGGACAGGCAAGTGTTGTTGGCCTACAATGAGCAGTTCTTC.

J is TRBJ1-2 and V is TRBV2; TRBD1 might be the D (6 bases). Trimming removed 3 bases at V and 4 bases at J, with 9 bases between. Germline V CDR1 and CDR2: SNHLY, FYNNEI. CDR3 length: 13 residues. The CDR3 spells CASSEQGTYGYTF. CDR3 nucleotide sequence: TGTGCCAGCAGTGAGCAGGGGACCTATGGCTACACCTTC.

This clone appeared a single time. The chain links TRBV3-1 (or the pseudogene TRBV3-2) to TRBJ1-2; D call uncertain. CDR3 length: 17 residues. V was pared by 1 base and J by 4 bases, with 19 bases between. From germline, CDR1 is LGHDT and CDR2 YNNKEL (reference sequence). The CDR3 is CASSQAILAPRGYGYTF. DNA of the CDR3: TGTGCCAGCAGCCAAGCTATATTGGCCCCCCGGGGCTATGGCTACACCTTC.

This clone was observed a single time. The V and J genes are TRBV5-1 and TRBJ2-5; TRBD2 is a possible D gene (6 bases). V was shortened by 5 bases and J by 2 bases, with 16 bases between the two germline ends. The CDR3 is 15 amino acids. CDR1 is SGHRS, CDR2 YFSETQ, per germline. The CDR3 sequence is CASSRGGDVQETQYF. The CDR3 DNA follows: TGCGCCAGCAGTAGAGGAGGGGACGTACAAGAGACCCAGTACTTC.

V is TRBV18 and J is TRBJ2-1; TRBD1 agrees at 8 bases. V shed 2 bases, J shed 4 bases, and the junction held 10 bases outside the gene matches. Germline CDR1 KGHSH, CDR2 LQKENI. The CDR3 has 17 residues. In nucleotides, the CDR3 is TGTGCCAGCTCACCAGTCGTTGGGCAGGGGGCTTACAATGAGCAGTTCTTC. As protein: CASSPVVGQGAYNEQFF.

The chain recombines TRBV6-6 with TRBJ2-7, with TRBD1 matching 8 bases. The CDR3 contains 13 residues. Looked up from germline, CDR1 is MNHNY and CDR2 is SVGAGI (reference sequence). J was trimmed by 9 bases and V by 4 bases; bases with no gene match: 8. The CDR3 nucleotides read TGTGCCAGCAGTTGGAGGACAGGGAAAGCGCAGTACGTC. Its translation is CASSWRTGKAQYV.

The rearrangement links TRBV5-5 to TRBJ2-5; no definite D call. Between the trimmed V and J ends, which lost 0 bases and 5 bases, there was a span of 5 bases. Germline V gives CDR1 SGHKS, CDR2 YYEKEE (reference sequence). This CDR3 comprises 12 residues. The CDR3 region is CASSLGYETQYF. DNA for the CDR3: TGTGCCAGCAGCTTGGGCTACGAGACCCAGTACTTC.

The CDR3 sequence: CASSLDDRGSWPQHF. CDR3 coding DNA: TGTGCCAGCAGCTTAGATGACAGGGGAAGTTGGCCCCAGCATTTT. The V and J genes are TRBV11-2 and TRBJ1-5; 8 bases line up with TRBD1. The J segment lost 9 bases and the V segment lost 0 bases, leaving 7 bases of the junction unmatched. The CDR3 is 15 residues long. Germline V lookup: CDR1 SGHAT, CDR2 FQNNGV.